The source of this T cell receptor beta chain is a study of T cells in localized non-small cell lung cancer. Study-wide results and limits: Heterogeneity remains possible because sequencing was limited to only one tumor region. Median roughly 57 top-100 tumor clones were shared with paired adjacent lung.

TCRdb's table, derived via immunoSEQ multiplex PCR, lists solely in-frame clones and lacks some. The sample holds 20,000 to 25,000 clones, roughly 88% seen once. This clone turned up a few times. Its antigen is unknown. Germline CDR1 is LNHDA and CDR2 is SQIVND (reference sequence). The germline V and J ends were trimmed by 2 bases and 0 bases, with 8 bases remaining between them. This CDR3 has 15 amino acids. The V gene is TRBV19, the J gene TRBJ2-1, with D maybe TRBD2 (5 bases). Here the sequenced sample was PBMCs, taken before any cancer treatment. The source of this sequence is a man aged 40 to 69 with stage II lung adenocarcinoma. The CDR3 reads CASSITGNSYNEQFF. The CDR3 DNA reads TGTGCCAGTAGTATAACGGGAAACTCCTACAATGAGCAGTTCTTC.